A selection of T cell receptor beta chains follows, all from one sample in a study of CXCR3-negative and CXCR3-positive naive CD8 T cells. Reanalyzing the 5' RACE reads, TCRdb keeps one entry per CDR3 protein, without DNA. Its table records 35,000 to 40,000 distinct CDR3 sequences. The sample comprised memory CD8+ T cells from blood. These receptor sequences come from a human donor in good health. Some clones in this sample may be carry-over from other donors' samples. The CDR3 runs from the conserved cysteine through the conserved F or W. The order of the fields is V gene, clone size, J gene, CDR3 protein. Size is omitted from some rows. Given values are once, few, many or a class for expanded clones.

v_call: TRBV4-3; clone_size: NA; j_call: TRBJ2-2; cdr3_aa: CASSQEAGTGELFF
v_call: TRBV7-9; clone_size: NA; j_call: TRBJ2-1; cdr3_aa: CASSTVRDSVF
v_call: TRBV12-3/TRBV12-4; clone_size: NA; j_call: TRBJ2-5; cdr3_aa: CASSPLAGESIAETQYF
v_call: TRBV7-8; clone_size: NA; j_call: TRBJ1-2; cdr3_aa: CASSRTHLNYGYTF
v_call: TRBV12-3/TRBV12-4; clone_size: NA; j_call: TRBJ2-5; cdr3_aa: CASSVSGGPQETQYF
v_call: TRBV29-1; clone_size: NA; j_call: TRBJ1-4; cdr3_aa: CSVLTQGVLEKLFF
v_call: TRBV24-1; clone_size: medium-sized; j_call: TRBJ2-7; cdr3_aa: CATSESGPSYEQYF
v_call: TRBV11-2; clone_size: NA; j_call: TRBJ2-5; cdr3_aa: CASSFGLEQETQYF
v_call: TRBV9; clone_size: NA; j_call: TRBJ1-1; cdr3_aa: CASSDSTGQGTEAFF
v_call: TRBV20-1; clone_size: NA; j_call: TRBJ2-7; cdr3_aa: CSARDRSMWAYEQYF
v_call: TRBV19; clone_size: medium-sized; j_call: TRBJ2-3; cdr3_aa: CASKLGRGSFTDTQYF
v_call: TRBV9; clone_size: NA; j_call: TRBJ1-1; cdr3_aa: CASSVGATPNTEAFF
v_call: TRBV28; clone_size: NA; j_call: TRBJ1-5; cdr3_aa: CASSPDVGQEIIYSNQPQHF
v_call: TRBV29-1; clone_size: NA; j_call: TRBJ2-3; cdr3_aa: CSGSDPPSGTDTQYF
v_call: TRBV5-1; clone_size: NA; j_call: TRBJ2-5; cdr3_aa: CASSLNRPNNETQYF
v_call: TRBV20-1; clone_size: NA; j_call: TRBJ2-7; cdr3_aa: CSARDPLRQTNSYEQYF
v_call: TRBV6-2/TRBV6-3; clone_size: NA; j_call: TRBJ1-5; cdr3_aa: CASSYGDSNQPQHF
v_call: TRBV6-6; clone_size: NA; j_call: TRBJ2-1; cdr3_aa: CASSYRTDYNEQFF
v_call: TRBV12-3/TRBV12-4; clone_size: NA; j_call: TRBJ2-1; cdr3_aa: CASSPRVSFLYNEQFF
v_call: TRBV4-1; clone_size: NA; j_call: TRBJ2-1; cdr3_aa: CASSQVGQLSYNEQFF
v_call: TRBV7-6; clone_size: NA; j_call: TRBJ1-1; cdr3_aa: CASSYQGNTEAFF
v_call: TRBV21-1; clone_size: NA; j_call: TRBJ1-4; cdr3_aa: CASSTGQNEKLFF
v_call: TRBV3-1; clone_size: NA; j_call: TRBJ2-2; cdr3_aa: CASSQDLGDSLTGELFF
v_call: TRBV28; clone_size: NA; j_call: TRBJ2-7; cdr3_aa: CASSSLIESSYEQYF